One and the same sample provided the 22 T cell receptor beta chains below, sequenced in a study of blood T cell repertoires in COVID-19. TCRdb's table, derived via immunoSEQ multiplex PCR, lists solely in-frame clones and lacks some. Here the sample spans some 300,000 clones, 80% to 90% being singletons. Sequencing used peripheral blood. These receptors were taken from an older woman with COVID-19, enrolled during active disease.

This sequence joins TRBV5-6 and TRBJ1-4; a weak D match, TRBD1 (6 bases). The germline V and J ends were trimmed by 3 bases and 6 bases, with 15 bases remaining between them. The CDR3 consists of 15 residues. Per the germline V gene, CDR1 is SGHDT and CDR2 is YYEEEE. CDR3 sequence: CASSSLTGDYEKLFF. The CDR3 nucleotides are TGTGCCAGCAGCTCCTTGACAGGTGACTATGAAAAACTGTTTTTT. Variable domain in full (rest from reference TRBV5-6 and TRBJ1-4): DAGVTQSPTHLIKTRGQQVTLRCSPKSGHDTVSWYQQALGQGPQFIFQYYEEEERQRGNFPDRFSGHQFPNYSSELNVNALLLGDSALYLCASSSLTGDYEKLFFGSGTQLSVL.

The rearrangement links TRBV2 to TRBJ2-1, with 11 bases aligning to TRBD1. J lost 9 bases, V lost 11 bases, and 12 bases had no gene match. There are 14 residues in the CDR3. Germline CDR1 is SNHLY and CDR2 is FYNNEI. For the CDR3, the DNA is TGTGCCGGTCGGGGACAGGGGGAGAACAGTGAGCAGTTCTTC. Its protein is CAGRGQGENSEQFF.

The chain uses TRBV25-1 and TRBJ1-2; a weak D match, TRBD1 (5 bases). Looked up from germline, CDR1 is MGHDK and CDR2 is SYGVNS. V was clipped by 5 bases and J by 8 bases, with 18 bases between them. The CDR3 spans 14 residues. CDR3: CASSSLWGAVGYTF. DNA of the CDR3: TGTGCCAGCAGTTCCCTGTGGGGCGCCGTCGGCTACACCTTC.

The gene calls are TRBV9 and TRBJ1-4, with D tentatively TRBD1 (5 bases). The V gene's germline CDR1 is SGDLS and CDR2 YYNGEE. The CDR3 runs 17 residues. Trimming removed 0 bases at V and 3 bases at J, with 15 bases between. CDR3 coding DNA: TGTGCCAGCAGCGTAGAAGGGGAGGTCGTGTCTAATGAAAAACTGTTTTTT. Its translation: CASSVEGEVVSNEKLFF.

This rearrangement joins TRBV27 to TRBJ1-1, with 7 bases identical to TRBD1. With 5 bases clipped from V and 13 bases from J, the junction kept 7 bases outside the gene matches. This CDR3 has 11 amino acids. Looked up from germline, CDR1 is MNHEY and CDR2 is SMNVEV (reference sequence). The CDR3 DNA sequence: TGTGCCAGCAGTATCCGGGACAGACTTTTCTTT. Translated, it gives CASSIRDRLFF.

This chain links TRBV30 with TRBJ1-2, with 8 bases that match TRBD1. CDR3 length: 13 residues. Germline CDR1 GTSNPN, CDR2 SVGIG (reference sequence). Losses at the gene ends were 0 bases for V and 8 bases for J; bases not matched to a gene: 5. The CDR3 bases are TGTGCCTGGAGTGTGGGAACAGGGGGAGGCTACACCTTC. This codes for CAWSVGTGGGYTF.

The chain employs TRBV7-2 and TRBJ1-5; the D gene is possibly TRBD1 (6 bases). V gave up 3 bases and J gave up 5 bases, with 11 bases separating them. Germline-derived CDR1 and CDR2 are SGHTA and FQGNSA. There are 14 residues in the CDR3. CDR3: CASSFSGGDQPQHF. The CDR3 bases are TGTGCCAGCAGCTTCTCGGGGGGCGATCAGCCCCAGCATTTT.

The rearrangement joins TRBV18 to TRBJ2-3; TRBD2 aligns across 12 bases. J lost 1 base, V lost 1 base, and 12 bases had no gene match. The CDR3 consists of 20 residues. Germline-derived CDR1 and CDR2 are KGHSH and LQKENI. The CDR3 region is CASSPLGLAGPKSGTDTQYF. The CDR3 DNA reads TGTGCCAGCTCACCACTCGGACTAGCGGGGCCAAAGTCGGGCACAGATACGCAGTATTTT.

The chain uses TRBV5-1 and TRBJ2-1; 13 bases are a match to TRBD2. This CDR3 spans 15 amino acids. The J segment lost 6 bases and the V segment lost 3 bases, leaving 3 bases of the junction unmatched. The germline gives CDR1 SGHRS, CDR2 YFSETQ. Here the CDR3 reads CASSSTSGGGNEQFF. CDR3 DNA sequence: TGCGCCAGCAGCTCCACTAGCGGGGGGGGCAATGAGCAGTTCTTC.

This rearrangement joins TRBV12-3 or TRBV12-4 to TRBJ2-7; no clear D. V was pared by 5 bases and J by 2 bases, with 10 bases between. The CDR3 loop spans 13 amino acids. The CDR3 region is CASSLVDTYEQYF. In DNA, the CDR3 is TGTGCCAGCAGTCTCGTTGACACCTACGAGCAGTACTTC.

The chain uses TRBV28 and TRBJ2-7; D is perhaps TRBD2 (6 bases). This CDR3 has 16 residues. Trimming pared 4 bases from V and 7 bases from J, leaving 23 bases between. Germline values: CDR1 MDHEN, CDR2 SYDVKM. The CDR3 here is CASSSLRAGLRGEQYF. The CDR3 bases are TGTGCCAGCAGTTCTCTTCGGGCAGGCTTACGGGGGGAGCAGTACTTC.

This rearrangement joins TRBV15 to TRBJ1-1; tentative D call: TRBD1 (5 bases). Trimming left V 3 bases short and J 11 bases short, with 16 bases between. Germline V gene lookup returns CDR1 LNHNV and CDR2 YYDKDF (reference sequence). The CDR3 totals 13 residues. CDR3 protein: CATSSDRYTWAFF. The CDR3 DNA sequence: TGTGCCACCAGCAGTGACAGATACACTTGGGCTTTCTTT.

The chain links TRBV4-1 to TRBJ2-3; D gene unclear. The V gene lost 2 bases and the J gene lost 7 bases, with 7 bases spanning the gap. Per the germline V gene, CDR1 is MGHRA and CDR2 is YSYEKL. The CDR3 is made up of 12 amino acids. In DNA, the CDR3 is TGCGCCAGCAGCCAATGGCCCAATACGCAGTATTTT. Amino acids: CASSQWPNTQYF.

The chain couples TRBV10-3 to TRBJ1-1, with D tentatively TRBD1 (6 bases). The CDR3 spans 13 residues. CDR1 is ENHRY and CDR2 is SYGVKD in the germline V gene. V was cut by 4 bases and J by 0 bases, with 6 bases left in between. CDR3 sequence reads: CAISGTVNTEAFF. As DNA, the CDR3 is TGTGCCATCAGTGGGACAGTGAACACTGAAGCTTTCTTT.

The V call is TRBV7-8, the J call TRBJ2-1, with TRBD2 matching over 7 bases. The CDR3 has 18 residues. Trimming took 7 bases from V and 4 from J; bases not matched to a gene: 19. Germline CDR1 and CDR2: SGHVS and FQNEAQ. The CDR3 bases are TGTGCCAGCACCCCCTCCAGACTAGCACCTAAGAGATACAATGAGCAGTTCTTC. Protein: CASTPSRLAPKRYNEQFF. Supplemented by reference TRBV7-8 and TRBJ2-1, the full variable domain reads GAGVSQSPRYKVAKRGQDVALRCDPISGHVSLFWYQQALGQGPEFLTYFQNEAQLDKSGLPSDRFFAERPEGSVSTLKIQRTQQEDSAVYLCASTPSRLAPKRYNEQFFGPGTRLTVL.

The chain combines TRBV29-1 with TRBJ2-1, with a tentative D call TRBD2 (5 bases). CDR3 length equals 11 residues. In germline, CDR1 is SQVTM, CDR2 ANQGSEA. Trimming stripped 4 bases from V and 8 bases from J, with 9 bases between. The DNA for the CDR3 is TGCAGCGTTGTAGAGGACTATGAGCAGTTCTTC. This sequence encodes CSVVEDYEQFF.

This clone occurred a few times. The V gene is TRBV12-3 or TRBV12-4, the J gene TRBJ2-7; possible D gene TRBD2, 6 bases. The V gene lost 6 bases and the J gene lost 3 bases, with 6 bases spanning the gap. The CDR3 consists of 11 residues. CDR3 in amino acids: CASSGSYEQYF. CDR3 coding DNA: TGTGCCAGCAGCGGGAGCTACGAGCAGTACTTC.

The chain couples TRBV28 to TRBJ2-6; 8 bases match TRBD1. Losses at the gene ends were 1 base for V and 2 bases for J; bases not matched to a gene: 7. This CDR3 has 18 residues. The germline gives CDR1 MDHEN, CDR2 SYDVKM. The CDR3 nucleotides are TGTGCCAGCAGTTTATCCGCAGGGGGCGCCCCTGGGGCCAACGTCCTGACTTTC. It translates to CASSLSAGGAPGANVLTF.

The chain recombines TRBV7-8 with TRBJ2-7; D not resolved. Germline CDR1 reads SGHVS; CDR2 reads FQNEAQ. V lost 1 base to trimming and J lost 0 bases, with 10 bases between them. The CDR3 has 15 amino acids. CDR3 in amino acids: CASSLETAVSYEQYF. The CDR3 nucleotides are TGTGCCAGCAGCTTAGAAACAGCCGTCTCCTACGAGCAGTACTTC.

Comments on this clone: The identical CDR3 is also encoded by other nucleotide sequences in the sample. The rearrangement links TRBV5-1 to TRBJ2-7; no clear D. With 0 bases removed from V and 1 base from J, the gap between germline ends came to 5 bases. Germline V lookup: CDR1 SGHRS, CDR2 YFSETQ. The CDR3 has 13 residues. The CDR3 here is CASSLDGSYEQYF. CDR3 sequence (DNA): TGCGCCAGCAGCTTGGACGGGTCCTACGAGCAGTACTTC.

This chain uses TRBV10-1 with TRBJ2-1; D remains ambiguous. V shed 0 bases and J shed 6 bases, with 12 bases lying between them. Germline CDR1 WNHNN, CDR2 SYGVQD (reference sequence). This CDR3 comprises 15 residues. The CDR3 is CASSESTLPLNEQFF. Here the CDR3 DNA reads TGCGCCAGCAGTGAGTCGACTCTGCCCCTCAATGAGCAGTTCTTC.

CDR3 sequence reads: CASSPPGRGTDTQYF. CDR3 DNA: TGTGCCAGTAGTCCCCCGGGCAGGGGGACAGATACGCAGTATTTT. The rearrangement links TRBV19 to TRBJ2-3; 7 nucleotides line up with TRBD1. The CDR3 covers 15 residues. Trimming at V came to 5 bases and at J to 3 bases, leaving 8 bases not matched to a gene. In germline, CDR1 is LNHDA, CDR2 SQIVND (reference sequence).